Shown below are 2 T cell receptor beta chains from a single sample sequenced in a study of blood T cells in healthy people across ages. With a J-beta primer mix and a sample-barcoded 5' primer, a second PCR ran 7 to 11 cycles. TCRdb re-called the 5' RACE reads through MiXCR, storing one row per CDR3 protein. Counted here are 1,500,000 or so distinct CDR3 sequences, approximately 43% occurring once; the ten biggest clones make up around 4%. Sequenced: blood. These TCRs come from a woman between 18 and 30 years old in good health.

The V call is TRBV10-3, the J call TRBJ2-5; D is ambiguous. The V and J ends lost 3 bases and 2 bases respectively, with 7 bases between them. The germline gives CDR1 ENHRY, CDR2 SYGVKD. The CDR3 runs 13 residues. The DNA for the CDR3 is TGTGCCATCAGTGATCAGGAACAAGAGACCCAGTACTTC. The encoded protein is CAISDQEQETQYF.

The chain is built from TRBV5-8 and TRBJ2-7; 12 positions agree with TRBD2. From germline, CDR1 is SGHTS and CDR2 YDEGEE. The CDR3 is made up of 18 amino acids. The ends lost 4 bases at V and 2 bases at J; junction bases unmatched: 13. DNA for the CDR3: TGTGCCAGCAGCCTCGGACTAGCGGGAAGGGGAAGTACCTACGAGCAGTACTTC. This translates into CASSLGLAGRGSTYEQYF.